Listed below are T cell receptor beta chains from one sample, sequenced in a study of resident and recirculating memory T cells in vitiligo. Clones were read by immunoSEQ multiplex PCR, and TCRdb kept only the in-frame ones, dropping some. This sample has approximately 69,000 clones, with roughly nine tenths found just once. Sequencing was carried out using blood. The receptors come from a male donor with vitiligo. Both conserved end residues are part of each CDR3. Fields, in order: V gene, D gene, clone size, J gene, CDR3 DNA, CDR3 protein. D genes are given only for firm matches. Expanded clones get a size class; other rows say once, few or many, or leave the size out.

V gene: TRBV2
D gene: TRBD1
clone size: -
J gene: TRBJ1-1
CDR3 DNA: TGTGCCAGCAGCGTAGGGACAGGACGTGATACTGAAGCTTTCTTT
CDR3 protein: CASSVGTGRDTEAFF

V gene: TRBV7-3
D gene: TRBD1
clone size: -
J gene: TRBJ1-2
CDR3 DNA: TGTGCCAGCAGCTTAATGGCAGGGGGCACCTATGGCTACACCTTC
CDR3 protein: CASSLMAGGTYGYTF

V gene: TRBV5-6
D gene: -
clone size: -
J gene: TRBJ2-2
CDR3 DNA: TGTGCCAGCAGAGAAGGGACTCTTTACACCGGGGAGCTGTTTTTT
CDR3 protein: CASREGTLYTGELFF

V gene: TRBV9
D gene: TRBD1
clone size: -
J gene: TRBJ2-1
CDR3 DNA: TGTGCCAGCAGCCTAGGGGGGGGGACAGGGGATGAGCAGTTCTTC
CDR3 protein: CASSLGGGTGDEQFF

V gene: TRBV4-3
D gene: -
clone size: -
J gene: TRBJ1-4
CDR3 DNA: TGCGCCAGCAGCCAAGAACCCGACAGCCATAATGAAAAACTGTTTTTT
CDR3 protein: CASSQEPDSHNEKLFF

V gene: TRBV7-6
D gene: -
clone size: -
J gene: TRBJ2-3
CDR3 DNA: TGTGCCAGCAGCTTAGGTCCGGGAATGAAGGCAGATACGCAGTATTTT
CDR3 protein: CASSLGPGMKADTQYF

V gene: TRBV11-3
D gene: -
clone size: -
J gene: TRBJ1-3
CDR3 DNA: TGTGCCAGCAGCTTAGCGTCTGGAAACACCATATATTTT
CDR3 protein: CASSLASGNTIYF

V gene: TRBV10-3
D gene: TRBD1
clone size: -
J gene: TRBJ1-4
CDR3 DNA: TGTGCCATCAGGGACAGGGGCGTACCTAATGAAAAACTGTTTTTT
CDR3 protein: CAIRDRGVPNEKLFF

V gene: TRBV4-3
D gene: -
clone size: -
J gene: TRBJ1-2
CDR3 DNA: TGCGCCAGCAGCCCGGGTAGGGGCTATGGCTACACCTTC
CDR3 protein: CASSPGRGYGYTF

V gene: TRBV5-1
D gene: TRBD2
clone size: -
J gene: TRBJ2-5
CDR3 DNA: TGCGCCAGCAGCTTGAGACTAGCGGTAGAAGAGACCCAGTACTTC
CDR3 protein: CASSLRLAVEETQYF

V gene: TRBV10-2
D gene: -
clone size: -
J gene: TRBJ2-1
CDR3 DNA: TGCGCCAGCAGTGAGCTTTACAATGAGCAGTTCTTC
CDR3 protein: CASSELYNEQFF

V gene: TRBV7-2
D gene: TRBD1
clone size: -
J gene: TRBJ1-6
CDR3 DNA: TGTGCCAGTGCCGACCGGGACAGGAGGGATAATTCACCCCTCCACTTT
CDR3 protein: CASADRDRRDNSPLHF

V gene: TRBV14
D gene: TRBD1
clone size: -
J gene: TRBJ2-4
CDR3 DNA: TGTGCCAGCAGCTGGACAGGGTGGGCCAAAAACATTCAGTACTTC
CDR3 protein: CASSWTGWAKNIQYF

V gene: TRBV27
D gene: TRBD1
clone size: -
J gene: TRBJ2-2
CDR3 DNA: TGTGCCAGCAGTTTCCTCCCCTTAAAGGACAGGGAGTTGGGGGAGCTGTTTTTT
CDR3 protein: CASSFLPLKDRELGELFF

V gene: TRBV2
D gene: -
clone size: -
J gene: TRBJ2-3
CDR3 DNA: TGTGCCAGCAAGCCAGGGGCGTACACAGATACGCAGTATTTT
CDR3 protein: CASKPGAYTDTQYF

V gene: TRBV2
D gene: TRBD1
clone size: -
J gene: TRBJ2-2
CDR3 DNA: TGTGCCAGCGCCCAACAGGGGGCGCGTGATTACACCGGGGAGCTGTTTTTT
CDR3 protein: CASAQQGARDYTGELFF

V gene: TRBV9
D gene: TRBD1
clone size: -
J gene: TRBJ1-1
CDR3 DNA: TGTGCCAGCAGCGAGGGACAGGGCATGAACACTGAAGCTTTCTTT
CDR3 protein: CASSEGQGMNTEAFF

V gene: TRBV28
D gene: -
clone size: -
J gene: TRBJ2-7
CDR3 DNA: TGTGCCAGCAGTTTAAGAGGGAGACAGGCCAGCTACGAGCAGTACTTC
CDR3 protein: CASSLRGRQASYEQYF

V gene: TRBV4-1
D gene: -
clone size: -
J gene: TRBJ1-2
CDR3 DNA: TGCGCCAGCAGCCACATAGGGAGGGACTATGGCTACACCTTC
CDR3 protein: CASSHIGRDYGYTF

V gene: TRBV2
D gene: -
clone size: -
J gene: TRBJ1-1
CDR3 DNA: TGTGCCAGCAGTGTGGAGGGAAGGACTGAAGCTTTCTTT
CDR3 protein: CASSVEGRTEAFF

V gene: TRBV28
D gene: TRBD1
clone size: -
J gene: TRBJ2-5
CDR3 DNA: TGTGCCAGCGGTGGGACAGGGGGCCTGGAGACCCAGTACTTC
CDR3 protein: CASGGTGGLETQYF

V gene: TRBV10-3
D gene: -
clone size: -
J gene: TRBJ2-2
CDR3 DNA: TGTGCCACCAGGGTGGGGGGGAACACCGGGGAGCTGTTTTTT
CDR3 protein: CATRVGGNTGELFF

V gene: TRBV7-3
D gene: -
clone size: -
J gene: TRBJ2-1
CDR3 DNA: TGTGCCAGCAGCACGGACAGCTCCTACAATGAGCAGTTCTTC
CDR3 protein: CASSTDSSYNEQFF

V gene: TRBV5-4
D gene: TRBD1
clone size: -
J gene: TRBJ1-1
CDR3 DNA: TGTGCCAGCAGCTCGTGGACAGGGAGCACTGAAGCTTTCTTT
CDR3 protein: CASSSWTGSTEAFF

V gene: TRBV7-2
D gene: TRBD1
clone size: -
J gene: TRBJ2-7
CDR3 DNA: TGTGCCAGCAGCTATCAAGCCGGGACAGCAAACTACGAGCAGTACTTC
CDR3 protein: CASSYQAGTANYEQYF

V gene: TRBV7-2
D gene: -
clone size: -
J gene: TRBJ2-7
CDR3 DNA: TGTGCCAGCAGCTCCGACCGAGGTGCGGGGGCCCCTCCGGGCGAGCAGTACTTC
CDR3 protein: CASSSDRGAGAPPGEQYF

V gene: TRBV6-5
D gene: TRBD2
clone size: -
J gene: TRBJ2-2
CDR3 DNA: TGTGCCAGCAGTTTGGGAGTAGCGGGGGACACCGGGGAGCTGTTTTTT
CDR3 protein: CASSLGVAGDTGELFF

V gene: TRBV5-1
D gene: -
clone size: once
J gene: TRBJ2-3
CDR3 DNA: TGCGCCAGCAGCTTGTCAAGGCAGGCCGACAGCACAGATACGCAGTATTTT
CDR3 protein: CASSLSRQADSTDTQYF

V gene: TRBV19
D gene: -
clone size: -
J gene: TRBJ1-4
CDR3 DNA: TGTGCCAGTAGTAACCCCAGGGTAGGGGCGGACGAAAAACTGTTTTTT
CDR3 protein: CASSNPRVGADEKLFF

V gene: TRBV9
D gene: TRBD1
clone size: -
J gene: TRBJ2-3
CDR3 DNA: TGTGCCAGCAGCGTAACTCAGGGGGCAACAGATACGCAGTATTTT
CDR3 protein: CASSVTQGATDTQYF

V gene: TRBV27
D gene: TRBD2
clone size: -
J gene: TRBJ2-1
CDR3 DNA: TGTGCCAGCAGTCCACGGACTAGCGGGGTCAACCACAATGAGCAGTTCTTC
CDR3 protein: CASSPRTSGVNHNEQFF

V gene: TRBV29-1
D gene: TRBD1
clone size: -
J gene: TRBJ1-2
CDR3 DNA: TGCAGCGTTGCCGGGACAGGATATGGCTACACCTTC
CDR3 protein: CSVAGTGYGYTF

V gene: TRBV9
D gene: -
clone size: -
J gene: TRBJ2-7
CDR3 DNA: TGTGCCAGCAGCGGAGACAGCTACGAGCAGTACTTC
CDR3 protein: CASSGDSYEQYF

V gene: TRBV19
D gene: TRBD1
clone size: -
J gene: TRBJ1-2
CDR3 DNA: TGTGCCAGTAGTGACGGACAGGGGTTTAGGGGCTACACCTTC
CDR3 protein: CASSDGQGFRGYTF

V gene: TRBV29-1
D gene: -
clone size: -
J gene: TRBJ2-6
CDR3 DNA: TGCAGCGTTGAAGATAGTAGAACTGGGGCCAACGTCCTGACTTTC
CDR3 protein: CSVEDSRTGANVLTF

V gene: TRBV2
D gene: TRBD1
clone size: -
J gene: TRBJ2-5
CDR3 DNA: TGTGCCAGCAGGCCCACCGGGACAGCACAAGAGACCCAGTACTTC
CDR3 protein: CASRPTGTAQETQYF

V gene: TRBV7-2
D gene: -
clone size: -
J gene: TRBJ2-4
CDR3 DNA: TGTGCCAGCAGCCCAGAGGGGGACATTCAGTACTTC
CDR3 protein: CASSPEGDIQYF

V gene: TRBV4-2
D gene: -
clone size: -
J gene: TRBJ1-2
CDR3 DNA: TGTGCCAGCAGCCAAGACGTCGGACATTCGGGCTATGGCTACACCTTC
CDR3 protein: CASSQDVGHSGYGYTF

V gene: TRBV5-8
D gene: TRBD1
clone size: once
J gene: TRBJ2-3
CDR3 DNA: TGTGCCAGCAGCTTGGGCCGCGGGACAGGGGTCCCAGATACGCAGTATTTT
CDR3 protein: CASSLGRGTGVPDTQYF

V gene: TRBV28
D gene: -
clone size: -
J gene: TRBJ2-2
CDR3 DNA: TGTGCCAGCAGAGGGACAACGAACACCGGGGAGCTGTTTTTT
CDR3 protein: CASRGTTNTGELFF

V gene: TRBV7-9
D gene: TRBD1
clone size: -
J gene: TRBJ2-6
CDR3 DNA: TGTGCCAGCAGGCCCACAGGGGACAACGTCCTGACTTTC
CDR3 protein: CASRPTGDNVLTF

V gene: TRBV7-9
D gene: TRBD2
clone size: -
J gene: TRBJ2-3
CDR3 DNA: TGTGCCAGCAGCGCGACTAGCGGGGGGGCGAATACGCAGTATTTT
CDR3 protein: CASSATSGGANTQYF

V gene: TRBV19
D gene: -
clone size: -
J gene: TRBJ2-5
CDR3 DNA: TGTGCCAGTAGTATGGTAGGGGCAGAGACCCAGTACTTC
CDR3 protein: CASSMVGAETQYF

V gene: TRBV5-1
D gene: -
clone size: -
J gene: TRBJ1-1
CDR3 DNA: TGCGCCAGCAGCTTTTCAACGGACACTGAAGCTTTCTTT
CDR3 protein: CASSFSTDTEAFF

V gene: TRBV10-3
D gene: -
clone size: -
J gene: TRBJ1-2
CDR3 DNA: TGTGCCATCAGTGACACAGGGCCTCGAGGTGGCTACACCTTC
CDR3 protein: CAISDTGPRGGYTF

V gene: TRBV14
D gene: -
clone size: -
J gene: TRBJ1-2
CDR3 DNA: TGTGCCAGCGCCGCTAACTCCTACTATGGCTACACCTTC
CDR3 protein: CASAANSYYGYTF

V gene: TRBV7-9
D gene: -
clone size: -
J gene: TRBJ1-5
CDR3 DNA: TGTGCCAGCAGCGTTCCCGGGAGCAATCAGCCCCAGCATTTT
CDR3 protein: CASSVPGSNQPQHF